Listed here is a single T cell receptor beta chain. Its antigen is not identified. This entry belongs to a study of shared clonotypes between healthy human individuals. Whole-study results and caveats: Sampling included only blood; tissue repertoires likely differ.

Produced via immunoSEQ multiplex PCR; TCRdb's table is partial and in-frame only. The sample yields about 2.4 million clones, more than 85% seen once. From germline, CDR1 is SGHRS and CDR2 YFSETQ. The CDR3 extends over 14 amino acids. Trimming took off 4 bases at V and 4 bases at J, with 14 bases between the two ends. This clonotype was obtained from a young man in good health. Some clones in this sample may be carry-over from other donors' samples. The chain recombines TRBV5-1 with TRBJ1-1; D is unresolved. Sequencing input: naive CD4+ T cells from PBMCs. This sample's subset: CD45RA+ positively selected. The CDR3 DNA reads TGCGCCAGCAGCCCCCCCAGAGCGACCACTGAAGCTTTCTTT. Protein sequence: CASSPPRATTEAFF.